The T cell receptor beta chain under discussion was sequenced for a study of regulatory T cells in long-lasting Graves disease. Construction of TCR beta libraries relied on iRepertoire HTBI primers and on Arm-PCR targeting CDR3 regions. TCRdb itself ran the multiplex PCR reads through MiXCR, one entry per CDR3 protein. Of roughly 500,000 distinct CDR3 sequences listed, more than 20% were seen once; the top ten hold 6.5% to 10%. The study's findings and limits: The study found TRBV28, TRBJ1-2 and TRBJ2-5 favored in persistent disease. With a few thousand shared public clonotypes, persistent patients exceeded new patients, who shared more than 750. Peripheral blood, not thyroid tissue, was the sole material studied.

This clonotype was detected many times. Its antigen is undetermined. Looked up from germline, CDR1 is DFQATT and CDR2 is SNEGSKA (reference sequence). V was trimmed by 1 base and J by 4 bases, leaving 7 bases between them. This CDR3 has 12 amino acids. Documented time point: persistent/refractory GD, antithyroid drugs over 5 years with positive TRAb. TCR sequences were obtained from RNA taken from PBMCs. EDTA tubes received nine milliliters of drawn peripheral blood. The chain employs TRBV20-1 and TRBJ2-5; D not certain. This receptor was taken from a female donor with Graves disease. The input for sequencing was peripheral blood mononuclear cells (PBMCs), taken when the disease was refractory, from a patient treated with antithyroid drugs. The CDR3 DNA is TGCAGTGCTAGAGCAGACCTAGAGACCCAGTACTTC. The encoded protein is CSARADLETQYF.